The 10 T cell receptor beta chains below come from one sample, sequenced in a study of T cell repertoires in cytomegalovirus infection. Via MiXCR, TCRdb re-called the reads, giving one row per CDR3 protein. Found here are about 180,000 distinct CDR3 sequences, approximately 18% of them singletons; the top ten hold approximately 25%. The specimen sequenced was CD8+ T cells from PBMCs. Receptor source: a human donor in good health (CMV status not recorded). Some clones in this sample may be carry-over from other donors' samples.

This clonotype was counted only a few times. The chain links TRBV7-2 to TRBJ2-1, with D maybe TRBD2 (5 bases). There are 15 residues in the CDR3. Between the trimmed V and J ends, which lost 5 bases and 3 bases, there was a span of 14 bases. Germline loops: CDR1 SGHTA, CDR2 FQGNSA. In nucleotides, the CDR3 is TGTGCCAGCAGCCCAATGCAGGAGGACTACAATGAGCAGTTCTTC. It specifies CASSPMQEDYNEQFF.

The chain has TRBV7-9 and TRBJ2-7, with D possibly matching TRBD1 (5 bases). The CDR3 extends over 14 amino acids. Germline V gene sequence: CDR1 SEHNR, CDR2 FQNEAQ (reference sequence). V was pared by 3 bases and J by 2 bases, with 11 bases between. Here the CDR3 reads CASSLSRAPYEQYF. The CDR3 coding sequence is TGTGCCAGCAGCTTGTCCAGGGCCCCCTACGAGCAGTACTTC.

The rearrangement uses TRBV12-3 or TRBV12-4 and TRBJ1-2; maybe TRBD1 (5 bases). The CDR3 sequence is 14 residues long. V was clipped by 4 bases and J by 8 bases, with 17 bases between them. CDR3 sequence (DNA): TGTGCCAGCAGTTCCTTAACAGGTTCGCGGGGCTACACCTTC. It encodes CASSSLTGSRGYTF.

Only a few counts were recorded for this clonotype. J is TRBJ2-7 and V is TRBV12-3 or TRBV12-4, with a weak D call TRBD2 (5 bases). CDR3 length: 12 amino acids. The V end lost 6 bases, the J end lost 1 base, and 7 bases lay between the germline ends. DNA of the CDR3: TGTGCCAGCAGACTAGGATCCTACGAGCAGTACTTC. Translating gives CASRLGSYEQYF.

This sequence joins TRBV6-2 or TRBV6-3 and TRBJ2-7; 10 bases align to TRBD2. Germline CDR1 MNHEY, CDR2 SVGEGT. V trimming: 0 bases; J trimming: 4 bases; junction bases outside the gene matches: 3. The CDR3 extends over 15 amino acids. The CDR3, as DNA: TGTGCCAGCAGTTACTCGAAACTAGCGGGGTACGAGCAGTACTTC. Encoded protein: CASSYSKLAGYEQYF.

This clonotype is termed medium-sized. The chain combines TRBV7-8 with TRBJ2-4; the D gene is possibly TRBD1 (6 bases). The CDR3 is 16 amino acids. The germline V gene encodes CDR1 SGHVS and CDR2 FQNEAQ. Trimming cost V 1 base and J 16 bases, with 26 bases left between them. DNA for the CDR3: TGTGCCAGCAGCTTAGAGGTTGGGGGCCGGCAGGAAGGACATTACTTC. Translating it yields CASSLEVGGRQEGHYF.

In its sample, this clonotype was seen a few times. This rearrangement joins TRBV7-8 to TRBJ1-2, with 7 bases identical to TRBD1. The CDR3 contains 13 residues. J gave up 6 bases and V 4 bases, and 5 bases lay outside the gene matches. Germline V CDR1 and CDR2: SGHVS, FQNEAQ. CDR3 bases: TGTGCCAGCAGCTCTTACAGGGGAGATGGCTACACCTTC. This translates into CASSSYRGDGYTF. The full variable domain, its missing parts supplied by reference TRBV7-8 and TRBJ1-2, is GAGVSQSPRYKVAKRGQDVALRCDPISGHVSLFWYQQALGQGPEFLTYFQNEAQLDKSGLPSDRFFAERPEGSVSTLKIQRTQQEDSAVYLCASSSYRGDGYTFGSGTRLTVV.

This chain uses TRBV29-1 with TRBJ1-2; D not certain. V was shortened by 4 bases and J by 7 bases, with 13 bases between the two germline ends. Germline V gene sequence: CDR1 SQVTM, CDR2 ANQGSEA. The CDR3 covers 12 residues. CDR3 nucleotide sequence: TGCAGCGTTGTTGGGCTCACGGCTGGCTACACCTTC. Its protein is CSVVGLTAGYTF.

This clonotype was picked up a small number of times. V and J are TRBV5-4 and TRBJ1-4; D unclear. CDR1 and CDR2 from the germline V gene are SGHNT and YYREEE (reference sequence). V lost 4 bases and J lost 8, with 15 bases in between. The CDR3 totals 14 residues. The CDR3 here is CASSAGDVGEKLFF. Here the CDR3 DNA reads TGTGCCAGCAGCGCCGGAGATGTCGGCGAAAAACTGTTTTTT.

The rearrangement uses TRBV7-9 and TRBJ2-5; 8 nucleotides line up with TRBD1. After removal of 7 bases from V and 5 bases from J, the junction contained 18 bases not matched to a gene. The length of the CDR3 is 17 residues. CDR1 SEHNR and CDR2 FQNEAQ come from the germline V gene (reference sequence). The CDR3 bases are TGTGCCAGCACCGCGAGCCAGACGGACAGGGACCGGGAGACCCAGTACTTC. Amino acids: CASTASQTDRDRETQYF.